These 4 T cell receptor beta chains were sequenced from one sample in a study of CD8 T cells in ankylosing spondylitis. TCRdb independently ran MiXCR on the 5' RACE reads; one entry per CDR3 protein. The sample consists of 80,000 to 90,000 distinct CDR3 sequences, around 30% of them appearing once. Sequenced sample: blood, either unsorted or a sorted T cell fraction (not recorded which). Receptor source: a male donor with ankylosing spondylitis or in good health (not recorded which).

The rearrangement joins TRBV4-2 to TRBJ2-3; D might be TRBD2 (5 bases). CDR1 and CDR2 (germline): LGHNA, YNFKEQ. The CDR3 runs 16 residues. V shed 0 bases and J shed 6 bases, with 16 bases lying between them. The CDR3 DNA reads as TGTGCCAGCAGCCAAGAAGTTCCGGGGAGTACCGATACGCAGTATTTT. This gives the protein CASSQEVPGSTDTQYF.

The rearrangement uses TRBV20-1 and TRBJ2-5; maybe TRBD1 (5 bases). Germline CDR1 DFQATT, CDR2 SNEGSKA (reference sequence). The CDR3 is made up of 13 amino acids. V dropped 5 bases and J dropped 0 bases, with 10 bases sitting between them. The CDR3: CSAPNRYQETQYF. The CDR3 nucleotides are TGCAGTGCTCCGAACAGGTACCAAGAGACCCAGTACTTC.

The chain uses TRBV18 and TRBJ1-1; 9 bases match TRBD1. The germline V gene encodes CDR1 KGHSH and CDR2 LQKENI. The V and J ends lost 2 bases and 7 bases, in that order; junction bases with no gene match: 5. The CDR3 length is 14 residues. CDR3 in amino acids: CASSPLGTGIEAFF. The DNA for the CDR3 is TGTGCCAGCTCACCATTAGGGACAGGGATTGAAGCTTTCTTT.

J is TRBJ2-1 and V is TRBV18; D call uncertain. The CDR3 extends over 12 amino acids. Per germline, CDR1 KGHSH and CDR2 LQKENI. V shed 6 bases and J shed 4 bases, with 7 bases lying between them. CDR3 nucleotide sequence: TGTGCCAGCTCCGAGGCATACAATGAGCAGTTCTTC. This encodes CASSEAYNEQFF. Based on the CDR3 plus reference TRBV18 and TRBJ2-1, the full variable domain is NAGVMQNPRHLVRRRGQEARLRCSPMKGHSHVYWYRQLPEEGLKFMVYLQKENIIDESGMPKERFSAEFPKEGPSILRIQQVVRGDSAAYFCASSEAYNEQFFGPGTRLTVL.